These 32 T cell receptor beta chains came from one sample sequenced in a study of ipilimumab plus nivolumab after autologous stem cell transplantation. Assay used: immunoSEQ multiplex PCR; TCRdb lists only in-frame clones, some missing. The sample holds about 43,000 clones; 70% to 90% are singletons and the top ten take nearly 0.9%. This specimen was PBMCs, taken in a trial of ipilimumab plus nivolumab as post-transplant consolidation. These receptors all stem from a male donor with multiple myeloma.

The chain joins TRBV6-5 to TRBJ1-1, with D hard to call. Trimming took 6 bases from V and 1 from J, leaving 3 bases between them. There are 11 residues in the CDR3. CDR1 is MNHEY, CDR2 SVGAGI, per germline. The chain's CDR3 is CASRGNTEAFF. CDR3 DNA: TGTGCCAGCAGAGGGAACACTGAAGCTTTCTTT.

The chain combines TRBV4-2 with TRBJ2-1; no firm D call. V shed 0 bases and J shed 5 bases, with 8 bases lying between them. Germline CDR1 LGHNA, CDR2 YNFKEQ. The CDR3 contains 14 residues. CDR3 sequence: CASSQERRNNEQFF. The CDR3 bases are TGTGCCAGCAGCCAAGAGCGGCGAAACAATGAGCAGTTCTTC.

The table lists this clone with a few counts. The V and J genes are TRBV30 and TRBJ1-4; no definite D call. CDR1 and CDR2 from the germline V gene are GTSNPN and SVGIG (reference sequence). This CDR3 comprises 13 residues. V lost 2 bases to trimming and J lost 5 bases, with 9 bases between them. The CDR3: CAWSSGRNEKLFF. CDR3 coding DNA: TGTGCCTGGAGTTCCGGACGGAATGAAAAACTGTTTTTT.

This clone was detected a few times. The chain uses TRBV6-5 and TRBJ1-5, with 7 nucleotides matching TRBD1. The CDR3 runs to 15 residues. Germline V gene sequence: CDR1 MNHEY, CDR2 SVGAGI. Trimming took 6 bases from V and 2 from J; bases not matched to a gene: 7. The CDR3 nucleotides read TGTGCCAGCAGACTGGGGACAGCCCGCAATCAGCCCCAGCATTTT. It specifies CASRLGTARNQPQHF.

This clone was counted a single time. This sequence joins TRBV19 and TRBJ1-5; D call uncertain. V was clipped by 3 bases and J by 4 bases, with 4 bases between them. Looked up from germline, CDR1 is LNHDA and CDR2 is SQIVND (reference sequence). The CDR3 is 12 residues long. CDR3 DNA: TGTGCCAGTAGTATGAGGAATCAGCCCCAGCATTTT. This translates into CASSMRNQPQHF.

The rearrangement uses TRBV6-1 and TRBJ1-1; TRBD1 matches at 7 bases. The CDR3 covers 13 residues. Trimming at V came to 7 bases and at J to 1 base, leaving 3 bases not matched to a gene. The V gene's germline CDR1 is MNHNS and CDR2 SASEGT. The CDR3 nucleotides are TGTGCCAGCACCGGACAGGCGAACACTGAAGCTTTCTTT. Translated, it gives CASTGQANTEAFF.

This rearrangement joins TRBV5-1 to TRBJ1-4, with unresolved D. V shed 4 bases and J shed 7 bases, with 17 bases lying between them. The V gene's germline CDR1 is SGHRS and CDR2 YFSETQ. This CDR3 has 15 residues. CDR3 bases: TGCGCCAGCAGCGGGAGTGCGAGGTCGGTTGAAAAACTGTTTTTT. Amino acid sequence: CASSGSARSVEKLFF.

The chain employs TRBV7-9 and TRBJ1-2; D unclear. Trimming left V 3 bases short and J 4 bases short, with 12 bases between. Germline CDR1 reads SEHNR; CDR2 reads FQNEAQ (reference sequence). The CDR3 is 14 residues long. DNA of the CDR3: TGTGCCAGCAGCTTGTTCGGCCAGCCCTATGGCTACACCTTC. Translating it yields CASSLFGQPYGYTF.

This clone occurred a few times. The CDR3 DNA is TGCGCCAGCAGCTTGGGCGGGGGGGCCTACAATGAGCAGTTCTTC. Translation: CASSLGGGAYNEQFF. The J gene is TRBJ2-1, the V gene TRBV5-1, with 9 bases aligning to TRBD2. The CDR3 extends over 15 amino acids. With 0 bases clipped from V and 2 bases from J, the junction kept 0 bases outside the gene matches. Germline CDR1 reads SGHRS; CDR2 reads YFSETQ.

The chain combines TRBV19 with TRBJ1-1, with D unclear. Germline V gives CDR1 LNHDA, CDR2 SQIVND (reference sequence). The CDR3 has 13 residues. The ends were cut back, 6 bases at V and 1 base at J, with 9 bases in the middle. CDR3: CASRARRNTEAFF. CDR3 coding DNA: TGTGCCAGTAGGGCCCGTAGGAACACTGAAGCTTTCTTT.

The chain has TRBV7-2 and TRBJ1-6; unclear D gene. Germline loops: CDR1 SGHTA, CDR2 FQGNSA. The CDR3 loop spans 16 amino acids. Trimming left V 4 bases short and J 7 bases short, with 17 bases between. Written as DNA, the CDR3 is TGTGCCAGCAGCTCTCTGCGGCTGATACAGAATTCACCCCTCCACTTT. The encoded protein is CASSSLRLIQNSPLHF. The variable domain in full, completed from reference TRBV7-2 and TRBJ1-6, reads GAGVSQSPSNKVTEKGKDVELRCDPISGHTALYWYRQSLGQGLEFLIYFQGNSAPDKSGLPSDRFSAERTGGSVSTLTIQRTQQEDSAVYLCASSSLRLIQNSPLHFGNGTRLTVT.

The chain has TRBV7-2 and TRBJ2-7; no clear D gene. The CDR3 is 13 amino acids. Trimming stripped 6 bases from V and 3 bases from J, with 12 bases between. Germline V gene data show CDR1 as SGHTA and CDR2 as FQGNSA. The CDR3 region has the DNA TGTGCCAGCAGTCGTAAGACGAACTACGAGCAGTACTTC. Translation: CASSRKTNYEQYF.

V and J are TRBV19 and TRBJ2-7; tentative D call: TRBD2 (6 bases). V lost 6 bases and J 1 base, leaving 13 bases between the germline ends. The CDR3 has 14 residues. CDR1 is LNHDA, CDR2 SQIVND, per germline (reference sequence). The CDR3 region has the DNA TGTGCCAGTAGGGGTAGCGGAGTTTCCTACGAGCAGTACTTC. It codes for CASRGSGVSYEQYF.

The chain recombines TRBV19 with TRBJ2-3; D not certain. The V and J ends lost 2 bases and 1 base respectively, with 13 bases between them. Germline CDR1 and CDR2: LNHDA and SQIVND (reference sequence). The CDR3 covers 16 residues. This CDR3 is CASSIIWAAGTDTQYF. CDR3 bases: TGTGCCAGTAGTATAATTTGGGCGGCCGGCACAGATACGCAGTATTTT.

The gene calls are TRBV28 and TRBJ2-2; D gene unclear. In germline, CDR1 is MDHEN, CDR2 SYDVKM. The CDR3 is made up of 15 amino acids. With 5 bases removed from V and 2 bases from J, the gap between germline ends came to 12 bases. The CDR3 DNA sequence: TGTGCCAGCAGTCCCCCCTTCCCTAACACCGGGGAGCTGTTTTTT. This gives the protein CASSPPFPNTGELFF. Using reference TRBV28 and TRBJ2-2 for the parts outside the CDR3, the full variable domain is DVKVTQSSRYLVKRTGEKVFLECVQDMDHENMFWYRQDPGLGLRLIYFSYDVKMKEKGDIPEGYSVSREKKERFSLILESASTNQTSMYLCASSPPFPNTGELFFGEGSRLTVL.

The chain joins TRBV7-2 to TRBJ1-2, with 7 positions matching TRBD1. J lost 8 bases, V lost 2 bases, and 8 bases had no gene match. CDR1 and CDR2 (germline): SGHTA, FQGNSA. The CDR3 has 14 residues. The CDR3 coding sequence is TGTGCCAGCAGCTTATCCGACAGGGCGTCCGGCTACACCTTC. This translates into CASSLSDRASGYTF.

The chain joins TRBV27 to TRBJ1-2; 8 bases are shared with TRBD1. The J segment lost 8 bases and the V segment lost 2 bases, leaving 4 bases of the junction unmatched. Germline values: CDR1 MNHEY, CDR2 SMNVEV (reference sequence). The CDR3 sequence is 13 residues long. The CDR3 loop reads CASSLQGARGYTF. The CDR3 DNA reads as TGTGCCAGCAGTTTACAGGGGGCGCGGGGCTACACCTTC.

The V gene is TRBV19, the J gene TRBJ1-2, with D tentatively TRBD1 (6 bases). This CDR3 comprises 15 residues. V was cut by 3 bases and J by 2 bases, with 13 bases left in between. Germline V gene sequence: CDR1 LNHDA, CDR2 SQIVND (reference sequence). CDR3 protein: CASSISARGNYGYTF. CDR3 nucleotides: TGTGCCAGTAGTATTAGTGCCAGGGGAAACTATGGCTACACCTTC.

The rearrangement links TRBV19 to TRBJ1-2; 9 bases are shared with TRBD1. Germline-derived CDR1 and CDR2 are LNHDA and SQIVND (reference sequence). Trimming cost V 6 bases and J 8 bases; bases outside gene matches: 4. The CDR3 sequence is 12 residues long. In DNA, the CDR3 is TGTGCCAGTAGGGGGGACAGGGAGGGCTACACCTTC. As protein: CASRGDREGYTF.

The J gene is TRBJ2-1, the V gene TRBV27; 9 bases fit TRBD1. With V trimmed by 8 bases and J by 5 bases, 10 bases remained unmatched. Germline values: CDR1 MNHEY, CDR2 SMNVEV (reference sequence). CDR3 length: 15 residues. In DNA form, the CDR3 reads TGTGCCAGCCAAGACGGACAGGGGAGCCACAATGAGCAGTTCTTC. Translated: CASQDGQGSHNEQFF.

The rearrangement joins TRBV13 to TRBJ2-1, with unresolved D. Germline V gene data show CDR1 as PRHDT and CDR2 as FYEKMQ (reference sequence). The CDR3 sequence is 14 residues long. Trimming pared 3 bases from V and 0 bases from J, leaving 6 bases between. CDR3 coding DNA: TGTGCCAGCAGCTTTTGGAGCTCCTACAATGAGCAGTTCTTC. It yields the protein CASSFWSSYNEQFF.

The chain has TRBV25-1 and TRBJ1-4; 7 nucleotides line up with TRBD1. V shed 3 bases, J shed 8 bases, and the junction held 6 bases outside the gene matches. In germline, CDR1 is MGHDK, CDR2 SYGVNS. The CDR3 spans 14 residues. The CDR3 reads CASSDRQGWEKLFF. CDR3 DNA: TGTGCCAGCAGTGACCGACAGGGATGGGAAAAACTGTTTTTT.

DNA of the CDR3: TGTGCCAGCAGAAATACGAACACCGGGGAGCTGTTTTTT. Its translation is CASRNTNTGELFF. V gene TRBV6-5 combines with J gene TRBJ2-2, with D uncertain. V was pared by 6 bases and J by 0 bases, with 5 bases between. This CDR3 contains 13 residues. From germline, CDR1 is MNHEY and CDR2 SVGAGI.

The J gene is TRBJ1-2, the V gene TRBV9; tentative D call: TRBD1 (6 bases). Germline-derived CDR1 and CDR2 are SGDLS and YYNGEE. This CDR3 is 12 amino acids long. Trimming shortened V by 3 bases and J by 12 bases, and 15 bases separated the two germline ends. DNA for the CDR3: TGTGCCAGCAGCGCCCCCCCCACAGGGAACACCTTC. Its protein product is CASSAPPTGNTF.

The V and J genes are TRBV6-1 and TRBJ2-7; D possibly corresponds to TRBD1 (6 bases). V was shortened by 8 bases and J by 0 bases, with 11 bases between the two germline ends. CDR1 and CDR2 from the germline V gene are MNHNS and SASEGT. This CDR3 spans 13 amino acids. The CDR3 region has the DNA TGTGCCAGCGACGGACAGCTCTCCTACGAGCAGTACTTC. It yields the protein CASDGQLSYEQYF.

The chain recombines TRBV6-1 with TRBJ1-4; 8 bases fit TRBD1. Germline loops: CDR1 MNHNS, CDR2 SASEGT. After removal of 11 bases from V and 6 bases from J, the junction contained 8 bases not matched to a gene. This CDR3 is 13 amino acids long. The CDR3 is CAARNRGYEKLFF. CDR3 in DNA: TGTGCCGCTAGGAACAGGGGGTATGAAAAACTGTTTTTT.

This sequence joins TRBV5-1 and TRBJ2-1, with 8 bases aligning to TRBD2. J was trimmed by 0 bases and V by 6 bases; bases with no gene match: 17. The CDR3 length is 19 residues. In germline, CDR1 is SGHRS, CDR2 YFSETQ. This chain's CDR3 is CASTRAPAGAPFSYNEQFF. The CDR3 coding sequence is TGCGCCAGCACCCGGGCCCCAGCGGGAGCACCTTTCTCCTACAATGAGCAGTTCTTC.

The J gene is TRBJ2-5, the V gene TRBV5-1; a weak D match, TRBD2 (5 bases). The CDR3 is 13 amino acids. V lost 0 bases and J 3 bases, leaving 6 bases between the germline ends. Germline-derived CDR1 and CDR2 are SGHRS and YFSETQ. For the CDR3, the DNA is TGCGCCAGCAGCTTGGCTAGCAAAGAGACCCAGTACTTC. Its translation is CASSLASKETQYF.

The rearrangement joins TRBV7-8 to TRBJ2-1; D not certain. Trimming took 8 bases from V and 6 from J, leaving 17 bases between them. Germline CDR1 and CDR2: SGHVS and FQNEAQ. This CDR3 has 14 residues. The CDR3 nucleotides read TGTGCCAGCCGACCTTCAGACCCTCCCAATGAGCAGTTCTTC. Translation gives CASRPSDPPNEQFF. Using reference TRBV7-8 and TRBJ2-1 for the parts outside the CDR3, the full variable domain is GAGVSQSPRYKVAKRGQDVALRCDPISGHVSLFWYQQALGQGPEFLTYFQNEAQLDKSGLPSDRFFAERPEGSVSTLKIQRTQQEDSAVYLCASRPSDPPNEQFFGPGTRLTVL.

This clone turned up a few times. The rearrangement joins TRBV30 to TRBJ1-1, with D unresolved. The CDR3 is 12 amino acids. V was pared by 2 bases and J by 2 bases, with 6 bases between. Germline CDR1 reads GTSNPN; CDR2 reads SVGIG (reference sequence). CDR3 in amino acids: CAWSPLNTEAFF. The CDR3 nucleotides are TGTGCCTGGAGTCCGCTTAACACTGAAGCTTTCTTT.

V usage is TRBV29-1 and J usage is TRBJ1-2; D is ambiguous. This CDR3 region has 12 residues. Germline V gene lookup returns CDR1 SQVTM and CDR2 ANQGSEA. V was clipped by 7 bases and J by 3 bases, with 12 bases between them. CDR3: CSGVVGDYGYTF. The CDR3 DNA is TGCAGCGGGGTGGTAGGTGACTATGGCTACACCTTC. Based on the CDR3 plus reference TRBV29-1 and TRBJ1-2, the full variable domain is SAVISQKPSRDICQRGTSLTIQCQVDSQVTMMFWYRQQPGQSLTLIATANQGSEATYESGFVIDKFPISRPNLTFSTLTVSNMSPEDSSIYLCSGVVGDYGYTFGSGTRLTVV.

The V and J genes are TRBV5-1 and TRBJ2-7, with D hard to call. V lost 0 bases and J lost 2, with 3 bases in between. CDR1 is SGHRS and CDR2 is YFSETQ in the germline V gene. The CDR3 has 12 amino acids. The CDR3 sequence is CASSLGAYEQYF. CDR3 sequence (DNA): TGCGCCAGCAGCTTGGGGGCCTACGAGCAGTACTTC.